The 29 T cell receptor beta chains listed next were all sequenced from one sample in a study of T cells in Graves' hyperthyroidism and ophthalmopathy. The source material, RNA transcripts, was used to amplify TCR beta CDR3 regions. A set of HTBI primers served as the primers for a first-round RT-PCR of the TCR CDR3. TCRdb reprocessed the multiplex PCR reads with MiXCR, giving one entry per CDR3 protein. The repertoire holds 250,000 or so distinct CDR3 sequences, with approximately 14% as singletons. Sample: blood. The source is a woman between 50 and 59 years old with Graves' hyperthyroidism that later progressed to Graves' ophthalmopathy.

This clonotype was seen many times. The genes are TRBV12-3 or TRBV12-4 and TRBJ2-7; maybe TRBD1 (5 bases). CDR3 length: 12 amino acids. Deletions cut 6 bases from V and 3 bases from J, with 9 bases between. CDR3 region: CASSHTGYEQYF. The CDR3 DNA follows: TGTGCCAGCAGCCATACAGGCTACGAGCAGTACTTC.

V and J are TRBV5-6 and TRBJ1-6; a possible D gene is TRBD1 (6 bases). V shed 0 bases and J shed 4 bases, with 14 bases lying between them. The CDR3 has 17 amino acids. Germline V gene sequence: CDR1 SGHDT, CDR2 YYEEEE. CDR3: CASSLAIQGVYNSPLHF. CDR3 coding DNA: TGTGCCAGCAGCTTGGCCATACAGGGTGTGTATAATTCACCCCTCCACTTT. Full variable domain (remainder filled in from reference TRBV5-6 and TRBJ1-6): DAGVTQSPTHLIKTRGQQVTLRCSPKSGHDTVSWYQQALGQGPQFIFQYYEEEERQRGNFPDRFSGHQFPNYSSELNVNALLLGDSALYLCASSLAIQGVYNSPLHFGNGTRLTVT.

At least ten counts were recorded for this clonotype. J is TRBJ1-2 and V is TRBV19, with no clear D. V lost 5 bases, J lost 7 bases, and 17 bases lay in between. This CDR3 contains 14 residues. The germline gives CDR1 LNHDA, CDR2 SQIVND (reference sequence). The CDR3 DNA reads TGTGCCAGTAGTCCCCCGGAGGACGTGTTTGGCTACACCTTC. As protein: CASSPPEDVFGYTF.

This clonotype was observed at least ten times. The chain carries TRBV7-9 and TRBJ2-3; D is perhaps TRBD1 or TRBD2 (5 bases each). The CDR3 extends over 15 amino acids. CDR1 and CDR2 (germline): SEHNR, FQNEAQ (reference sequence). Trimming removed 2 bases at V and 4 bases at J, with 13 bases between. The CDR3 reads CASSLRQGRADTQYF. The CDR3, as DNA: TGTGCCAGCAGCTTAAGGCAGGGACGGGCAGATACGCAGTATTTT.

This clonotype was seen at least ten times. The genes are TRBV29-1 and TRBJ2-1; D might be TRBD2 (6 bases). V was clipped by 3 bases and J by 5 bases, with 14 bases between them. Per the germline V gene, CDR1 is SQVTM and CDR2 is ANQGSEA. This CDR3 spans 14 amino acids. CDR3 in amino acids: CSVERGTGDNEQFF. As DNA, the CDR3 is TGCAGCGTTGAGAGGGGCACGGGGGACAATGAGCAGTTCTTC.

This clonotype was seen many times. The V and J genes are TRBV24-1 and TRBJ2-5; D ambiguous. The CDR3 extends over 14 amino acids. Per the germline V gene, CDR1 is KGHDR and CDR2 is SFDVKD. The V end was cut by 0 bases, the J end by 5 bases, with 9 bases between. The CDR3 loop is CATSDLRHGETQYF. The CDR3 region has the DNA TGTGCCACCAGTGATTTGCGTCACGGGGAGACCCAGTACTTC.

This clonotype was counted ten times or more. The CDR3 sequence is CASSQDPGLASDEQFF. In DNA, the CDR3 is TGTGCCAGCAGCCAAGACCCGGGACTAGCCTCGGATGAGCAGTTCTTC. The chain employs TRBV3-1 and TRBJ2-1, with 9 positions matching TRBD2. The V gene end was trimmed by 0 bases and the J gene end by 8 bases; junction bases not matched to a gene: 8. Germline loops: CDR1 LGHDT, CDR2 YNNKEL (reference sequence). The CDR3 has 16 residues.

This clonotype was recorded at least ten times. V and J are TRBV5-1 and TRBJ2-1, with 10 bases identical to TRBD1. The ends lost 3 bases at V and 8 bases at J; junction bases unmatched: 8. Germline lookup yields CDR1 SGHRS and CDR2 YFSETQ. This CDR3 has 15 amino acids. CDR3 bases: TGCGCCAGCAGCTCCGGGACAGGGGTCGGCGATGAGCAGTTCTTC. Translated, it gives CASSSGTGVGDEQFF.

This rearrangement joins TRBV5-1 to TRBJ2-1; TRBD1 is a possible D gene (7 bases). The CDR3 is 12 residues long. Germline CDR1 reads SGHRS; CDR2 reads YFSETQ. With 4 bases removed from V and 14 bases from J, the gap between germline ends came to 16 bases. As DNA, the CDR3 is TGCGCCAGCAGCCCTGGAGGGGGCTTAAAGTTCTTC. Translating it yields CASSPGGGLKFF.

The gene calls are TRBV2 and TRBJ1-1, with no clear D. The CDR3 is made up of 13 amino acids. Trimming took 3 bases from V and 2 from J, leaving 7 bases between them. Germline values: CDR1 SNHLY, CDR2 FYNNEI. The CDR3 coding sequence is TGTGCCAGCAGTGACGGTTACAACACTGAAGCTTTCTTT. Protein: CASSDGYNTEAFF.

This clonotype was seen repeatedly, ten times or more. The chain carries TRBV11-2 and TRBJ2-2; D may be TRBD2 (5 bases). The CDR3 is 15 residues long. In germline, CDR1 is SGHAT, CDR2 FQNNGV. V lost 0 bases and J 0 bases, leaving 5 bases between the germline ends. The CDR3 is CASSLEAANTGELFF. The CDR3 region has the DNA TGTGCCAGCAGCTTAGAAGCGGCGAACACCGGGGAGCTGTTTTTT.

The sample holds many counts of this clonotype. The chain recombines TRBV30 with TRBJ2-7, with 8 bases matching TRBD2. Germline lookup yields CDR1 GTSNPN and CDR2 SVGIG (reference sequence). This CDR3 contains 12 residues. V trimming: 6 bases; J trimming: 7 bases; junction bases outside the gene matches: 8. This chain's CDR3 is CACHQGGGEQYF. CDR3 DNA: TGTGCCTGTCATCAGGGCGGGGGGGAGCAGTACTTC.

This clonotype was detected only a few times. A much larger clone lies a single base off, so this may be a read error. CDR3: CATKSQPAGYEQYF. CDR3 in DNA: TGTGCCACCAAAAGCCAACCAGCGGGCTACGAGCAGTACTTC. V is TRBV10-3 and J is TRBJ2-7, with D perhaps TRBD2 (6 bases). Trimming removed 10 bases from V and 3 bases from J, with 19 bases in between. This CDR3 has 14 residues. Germline CDR1 and CDR2: ENHRY and SYGVKD.

The chain combines TRBV3-1 with TRBJ1-3; D remains unclear. Germline V CDR1 and CDR2: LGHDT, YNNKEL (reference sequence). The germline V and J ends were trimmed by 0 bases and 3 bases, with 3 bases remaining between them. The CDR3 has 13 amino acids. The chain's CDR3 is CASSQDIGNTIYF. DNA for the CDR3: TGTGCCAGCAGCCAAGACATTGGAAACACCATATATTTT.

In this sample, this clonotype turned up many times. This sequence joins TRBV18 and TRBJ1-4, with a possible D match to TRBD1 (5 bases). The CDR3 spans 14 residues. The V and J ends lost 3 bases and 3 bases respectively, with 8 bases between them. CDR1 KGHSH and CDR2 LQKENI come from the germline V gene. The CDR3 DNA follows: TGTGCCAGCTCACCCAGGGCGGCTAATGAAAAACTGTTTTTT. This codes for CASSPRAANEKLFF.

This clonotype showed up just a few times. The rearrangement joins TRBV19 to TRBJ2-1; TRBD2 agrees at 9 bases. V shed 4 bases and J 4 bases; nucleotides not matched to a gene: 5. Germline V gene lookup returns CDR1 LNHDA and CDR2 SQIVND (reference sequence). The CDR3 runs 15 residues. The CDR3 DNA is TGTGCCAGTAGTAGAACTAGCGGGTTGTACAATGAGCAGTTCTTC. It translates to CASSRTSGLYNEQFF.

In its sample, this clonotype was seen many times. The chain recombines TRBV7-9 with TRBJ2-1; D gene ambiguous. The CDR3 contains 11 residues. V was pared by 6 bases and J by 6 bases, with 6 bases between. The V gene's germline CDR1 is SEHNR and CDR2 FQNEAQ (reference sequence). The CDR3 region is CASSTLNEQFF. DNA of the CDR3: TGTGCCAGCAGTACTCTCAATGAGCAGTTCTTC.

This clonotype was detected ten times or more. J is TRBJ2-1 and V is TRBV12-3 or TRBV12-4; 9 bases are a match to TRBD1. This CDR3 contains 17 residues. Trimming cost V 6 bases and J 6 bases; bases outside gene matches: 15. The CDR3 coding sequence is TGTGCCAGCAGCCTAGCCCTCTCCGGGACAGGGAGCAATGAGCAGTTCTTC. Protein: CASSLALSGTGSNEQFF.

This clonotype was observed a handful of times. It may be a read error: a sequence one base away is much more abundant. V and J are TRBV28 and TRBJ2-5; D is uncertain. CDR1 and CDR2 from the germline V gene are MDHEN and SYDVKM. This CDR3 is 15 amino acids long. V was cut by 2 bases and J by 5 bases, with 15 bases left in between. CDR3 region: CASSLMAQFRETQYF. The DNA of the CDR3 is TGTGCCAGCAGTTTAATGGCCCAGTTCAGGGAGACCCAGTACTTC.

This clonotype was seen ten or more times. The chain recombines TRBV5-1 with TRBJ2-1; 10 bases align to TRBD2. This CDR3 has 14 residues. Germline V lookup: CDR1 SGHRS, CDR2 YFSETQ. V gave up 4 bases and J gave up 7 bases; unmatched junction bases: 5. DNA for the CDR3: TGCGCCAGCAGCGGGCTAGCGGGAGTGAATGAGCAGTTCTTC. Its translation: CASSGLAGVNEQFF.

This clonotype was counted ten times or more. This sequence joins TRBV7-9 and TRBJ2-5, with 8 bases aligning to TRBD1. The J segment lost 2 bases and the V segment lost 1 base, leaving 6 bases of the junction unmatched. CDR1 and CDR2 (germline): SEHNR, FQNEAQ (reference sequence). The length of the CDR3 is 16 residues. The CDR3 loop reads CASSLGIHRGQETQYF. The CDR3 bases are TGTGCCAGCAGCTTAGGGATCCACAGGGGGCAAGAGACCCAGTACTTC. The full variable domain, completed using reference TRBV7-9 and TRBJ2-5, is DTGVSQNPRHKITKRGQNVTFRCDPISEHNRLYWYRQTLGQGPEFLTYFQNEAQLEKSRLLSDRFSAERPKGSFSTLEIQRTEQGDSAMYLCASSLGIHRGQETQYFGPGTRLLVL.

This clonotype was recorded a few times. Since a much larger clone is just one base distant, this may be a read error. The J gene is TRBJ2-3, the V gene TRBV12-3 or TRBV12-4, with D uncertain. This CDR3 has 15 residues. CDR3 in DNA: TGTACCAGCAGCCTCGTCCCGGAGTTACCAGATACGCAGTATTTT. It encodes CTSSLVPELPDTQYF.

The V gene is TRBV18, the J gene TRBJ1-3; D unresolved. The CDR3 runs to 18 residues. The V end lost 5 bases, the J end lost 1 base, and 21 bases lay between the germline ends. Germline V gene sequence: CDR1 KGHSH, CDR2 LQKENI. The CDR3 DNA reads as TGTGCCAGCTCAGAACTAATACCCCGGCCGTCATCTGGAAACACCATATATTTT. It is translated as CASSELIPRPSSGNTIYF. Full variable domain (remainder filled in from reference TRBV18 and TRBJ1-3): NAGVMQNPRHLVRRRGQEARLRCSPMKGHSHVYWYRQLPEEGLKFMVYLQKENIIDESGMPKERFSAEFPKEGPSILRIQQVVRGDSAAYFCASSELIPRPSSGNTIYFGEGSWLTVV.

At least ten counts were recorded for this clonotype. The genes are TRBV7-9 and TRBJ2-2; 7 bases are shared with TRBD2. The V segment lost 4 bases and the J segment 4 bases; nucleotides outside the gene matches: 9. The CDR3 runs 16 residues. Germline V lookup: CDR1 SEHNR, CDR2 FQNEAQ (reference sequence). The CDR3 protein is CASSSSKGRVTGELFF. The CDR3 DNA reads TGTGCCAGCAGCTCCTCGAAGGGGAGGGTCACCGGGGAGCTGTTTTTT.

This clonotype was picked up one time. The chain uses TRBV5-1 and TRBJ2-7, with 10 bases matching TRBD1. The CDR3 length is 13 residues. Germline assignment: CDR1 SGHRS and CDR2 YFSETQ. J lost 6 bases, V lost 5 bases, and 5 bases had no gene match. CDR3 sequence (DNA): TGCGCCAGCAGTTCCGGGACAGGGGCCGAGCAGTACTTC. This encodes CASSSGTGAEQYF.

The chain employs TRBV5-1 and TRBJ2-7, with TRBD2 identical over 15 bases. Germline V gene lookup returns CDR1 SGHRS and CDR2 YFSETQ. The CDR3 has 15 residues. After removal of 4 bases from V and 5 bases from J, the junction contained 4 bases not matched to a gene. CDR3 residues: CASSGTSGRSDEQYF. CDR3 nucleotides: TGCGCCAGCAGCGGGACTAGCGGGAGGAGCGACGAGCAGTACTTC.

This chain joins TRBV2 and TRBJ2-7, with TRBD1 matching over 9 bases. Trimming took 7 bases from V and 5 from J; bases not matched to a gene: 15. The CDR3 consists of 16 residues. Germline V gene data show CDR1 as SNHLY and CDR2 as FYNNEI. The CDR3 coding sequence is TGTGCCAGCACCGAATCCGGGACAGGGAGGGGGGACGAGCAGTACTTC. Protein: CASTESGTGRGDEQYF.

This clonotype was seen repeatedly, ten times or more. The chain uses TRBV5-1 and TRBJ2-1; no reliable D call. CDR1 SGHRS and CDR2 YFSETQ come from the germline V gene. V lost 0 bases and J lost 9, with 13 bases in between. CDR3 size: 14 residues. The CDR3 reads CASSLGALFSEQFF. For the CDR3, the DNA is TGCGCCAGCAGCTTGGGGGCCCTTTTTTCTGAGCAGTTCTTC.

The chain has TRBV6-2 or TRBV6-3 and TRBJ2-1; D may match TRBD1 or TRBD2 (5 bases each). Germline V gene lookup returns CDR1 MNHEY and CDR2 SVGEGT. The CDR3 loop spans 12 amino acids. V lost 8 bases and J 9 bases, leaving 14 bases between the germline ends. This chain's CDR3 is CASCGTLTEQFF. CDR3 coding DNA: TGTGCCAGCTGTGGGACCCTTACTGAGCAGTTCTTC.